This TCR beta chain was identified during a study of cytotoxic CD8 clonotypes in ibrutinib-treated CLL. Method: immunoSEQ multiplex PCR; TCRdb's copy keeps in-frame clones and lacks some. The repertoire holds approximately 25,000 clones, with around 69% as singletons. The germline gives CDR1 SQVTM, CDR2 ANQGSEA. V lost 6 bases and J lost 12; bases outside the gene matches: 3. This CDR3 has 11 amino acids. Only a few counts were recorded for this clone. This receptor was identified in a human donor with chronic lymphocytic leukemia. The source was PBMCs, collected at disease progression, from a patient treated with ibrutinib. J is TRBJ1-4 and V is TRBV29-1; 11 nucleotides agree with TRBD1. CDR3 amino acids: CSVGQGVELFF. CDR3 coding DNA: TGCAGCGTGGGACAGGGGGTGGAACTGTTTTTT.